The 6 T cell receptor beta chains below were found in one sample sequenced in a study of neurological immune-mediated disorders (dated 2019 in TCRdb). Libraries came from 5' RACE. Sequencer: Illumina HiSeq 2500. In TCRdb, the public reads were trimmed at Q25 with fastp and aligned with MiXCR, with productive beta chains retained. Records with the same CDR3 protein are collapsed into one entry carrying the most frequent genes and DNA. This sample is represented by 45,000 to 55,000 distinct CDR3 sequences; about 4.1% of them were singletons. Around 6.5% of the sample comes from the top ten. Sequencing was carried out using PBMCs. The source is a man aged 60 to 69 with multiple sclerosis.

This clonotype was counted many times. V gene TRBV24-1 combines with J gene TRBJ1-5, with D unresolved. This CDR3 is built from 14 residues. Germline V gene lookup returns CDR1 KGHDR and CDR2 SFDVKD. The V and J ends lost 9 bases and 0 bases respectively, with 11 bases between them. For the CDR3, the DNA is TGTGCCACCGTTAACCACAGTAGCAATCAGCCCCAGCATTTT. This sequence encodes CATVNHSSNQPQHF.

This clonotype was detected only a few times. The V call is TRBV7-8, the J call TRBJ2-1, with D tentatively TRBD2 (7 bases). V was pared by 2 bases and J by 2 bases, with 19 bases between. This CDR3 contains 18 residues. The germline CDR1 and CDR2 sequences are SGHVS and FQNEAQ. The DNA for the CDR3 is TGTGCCAGCAGCTTACCCCTAGGGGGAGGGGTAACCTACAATGAGCAGTTCTTC. It yields the protein CASSLPLGGGVTYNEQFF. Drawing the rest from reference TRBV7-8 and TRBJ2-1, the complete variable domain is GAGVSQSPRYKVAKRGQDVALRCDPISGHVSLFWYQQALGQGPEFLTYFQNEAQLDKSGLPSDRFFAERPEGSVSTLKIQRTQQEDSAVYLCASSLPLGGGVTYNEQFFGPGTRLTVL.

The genes are TRBV10-3 and TRBJ2-1, with 8 nucleotides matching TRBD2. The CDR3 is 13 residues long. The trim removed 9 bases at V and 6 bases at J, leaving 7 bases unmatched. The germline V gene has CDR1 ENHRY and CDR2 SYGVKD. CDR3 in amino acids: CAIEREIGNEQFF. For the CDR3, the DNA is TGTGCCATAGAGCGGGAGATCGGCAATGAGCAGTTCTTC.

There are many counts of this clonotype. The chain employs TRBV4-1 and TRBJ2-6; TRBD2 is a possible D gene (7 bases). The CDR3 sequence is 18 residues long. Germline V gene lookup returns CDR1 MGHRA and CDR2 YSYEKL. V lost 3 bases and J 1 base, leaving 16 bases between the germline ends. DNA for the CDR3: TGCGCCAGCAGCCACCTACCGGGGGGCGGTTCTGGGGCCAACGTCCTGACTTTC. Translating it yields CASSHLPGGGSGANVLTF.

This clonotype was detected many times. The chain uses TRBV6-5 and TRBJ1-2, with a tentative D call TRBD1 (6 bases). The germline V gene has CDR1 MNHEY and CDR2 SVGAGI. The CDR3 runs to 18 residues. Between the trimmed V and J ends, which lost 0 bases and 0 bases, there was a span of 17 bases. This CDR3 is CASSYSRRTALANYGYTF. The CDR3 DNA is TGTGCCAGCAGTTACTCGAGAAGGACAGCCTTAGCTAACTATGGCTACACCTTC.

In its sample, this clonotype was seen many times. J is TRBJ2-1 and V is TRBV5-6; D is possibly TRBD1 (5 bases). V shed 4 bases and J shed 6 bases, with 20 bases lying between them. The germline V gene has CDR1 SGHDT and CDR2 YYEEEE. The CDR3 is made up of 16 amino acids. The CDR3 is CASSIRSWSTANEQFF. The CDR3 nucleotides read TGTGCCAGCAGCATCAGGTCGTGGTCGACAGCCAATGAGCAGTTCTTC.